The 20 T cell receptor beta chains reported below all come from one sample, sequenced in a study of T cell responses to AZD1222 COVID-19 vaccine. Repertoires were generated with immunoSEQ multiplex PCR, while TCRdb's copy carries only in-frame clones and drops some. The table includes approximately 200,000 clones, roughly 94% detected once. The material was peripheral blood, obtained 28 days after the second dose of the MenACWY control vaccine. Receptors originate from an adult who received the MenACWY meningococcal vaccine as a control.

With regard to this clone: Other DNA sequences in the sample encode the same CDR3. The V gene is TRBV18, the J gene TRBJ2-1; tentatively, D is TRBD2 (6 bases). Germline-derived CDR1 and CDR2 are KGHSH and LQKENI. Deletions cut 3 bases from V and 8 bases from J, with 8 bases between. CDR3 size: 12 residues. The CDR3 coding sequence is TGTGCCAGCTCACCCCGCGGGGATGAGCAGTTCTTC. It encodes CASSPRGDEQFF.

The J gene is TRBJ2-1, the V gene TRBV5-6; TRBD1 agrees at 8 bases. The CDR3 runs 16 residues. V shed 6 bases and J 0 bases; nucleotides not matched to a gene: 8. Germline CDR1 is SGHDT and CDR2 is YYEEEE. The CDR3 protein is CASNRDRYSSYNEQFF. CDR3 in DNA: TGTGCCAGCAACCGGGACAGGTATAGCTCCTACAATGAGCAGTTCTTC.

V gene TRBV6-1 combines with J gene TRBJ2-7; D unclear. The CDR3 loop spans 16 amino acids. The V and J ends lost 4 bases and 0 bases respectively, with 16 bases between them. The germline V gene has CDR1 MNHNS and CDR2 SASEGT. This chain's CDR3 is CASSARGGSDSYEQYF. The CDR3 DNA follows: TGTGCCAGCAGTGCCCGAGGTGGGTCAGACTCCTACGAGCAGTACTTC.

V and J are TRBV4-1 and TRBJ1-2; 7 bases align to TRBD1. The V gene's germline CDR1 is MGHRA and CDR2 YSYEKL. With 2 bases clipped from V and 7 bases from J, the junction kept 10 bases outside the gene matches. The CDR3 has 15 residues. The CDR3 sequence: CASSQLTQGGGGYTF. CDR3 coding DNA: TGCGCCAGCAGCCAATTAACCCAGGGGGGAGGTGGCTACACCTTC.

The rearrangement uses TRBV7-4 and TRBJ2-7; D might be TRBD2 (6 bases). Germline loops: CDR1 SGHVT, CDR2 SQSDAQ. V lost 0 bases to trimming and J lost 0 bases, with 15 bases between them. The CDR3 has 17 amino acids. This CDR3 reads CASSLAAGTPSSYEQYF. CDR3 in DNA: TGTGCCAGCAGCTTAGCCGCCGGGACTCCAAGCTCCTACGAGCAGTACTTC.

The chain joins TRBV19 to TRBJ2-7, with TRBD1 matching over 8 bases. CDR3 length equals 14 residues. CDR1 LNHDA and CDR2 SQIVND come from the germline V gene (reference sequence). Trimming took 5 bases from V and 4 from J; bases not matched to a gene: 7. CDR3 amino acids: CASSHGQGAYEQYF. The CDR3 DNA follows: TGTGCCAGTAGTCATGGACAGGGAGCTTACGAGCAGTACTTC.

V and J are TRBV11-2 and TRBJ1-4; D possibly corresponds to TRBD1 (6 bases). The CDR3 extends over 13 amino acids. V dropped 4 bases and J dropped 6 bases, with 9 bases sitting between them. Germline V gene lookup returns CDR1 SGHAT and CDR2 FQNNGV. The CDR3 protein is CASSSGQYEKLFF. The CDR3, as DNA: TGTGCCAGCAGCTCGGGACAATATGAAAAACTGTTTTTT.

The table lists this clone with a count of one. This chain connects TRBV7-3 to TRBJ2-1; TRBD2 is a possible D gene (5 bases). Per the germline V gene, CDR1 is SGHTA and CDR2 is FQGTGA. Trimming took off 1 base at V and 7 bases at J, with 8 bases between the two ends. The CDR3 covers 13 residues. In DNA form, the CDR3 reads TGTGCCAGCAGCTTAAATCGAGGGAATGAGCAGTTCTTC. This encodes CASSLNRGNEQFF.

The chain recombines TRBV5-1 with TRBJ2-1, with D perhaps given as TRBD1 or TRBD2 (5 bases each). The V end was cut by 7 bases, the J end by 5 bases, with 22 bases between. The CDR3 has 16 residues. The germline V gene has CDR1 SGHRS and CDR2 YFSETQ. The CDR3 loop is CASHQEPARGDNEQFF. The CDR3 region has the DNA TGCGCCAGCCACCAGGAACCAGCACGAGGGGACAATGAGCAGTTCTTC.

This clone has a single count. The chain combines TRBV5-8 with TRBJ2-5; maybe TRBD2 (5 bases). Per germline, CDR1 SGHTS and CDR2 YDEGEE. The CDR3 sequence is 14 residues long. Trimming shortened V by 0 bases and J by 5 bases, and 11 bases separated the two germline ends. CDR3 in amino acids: CASSLGGFSETQYF. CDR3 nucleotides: TGTGCCAGCAGCTTGGGAGGGTTTTCGGAGACCCAGTACTTC. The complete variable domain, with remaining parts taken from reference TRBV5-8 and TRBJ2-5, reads EAGVTQSPTHLIKTRGQQATLRCSPISGHTSVYWYQQALGLGLQFLLWYDEGEERNRGNFPPRFSGRQFPNYSSELNVNALELEDSALYLCASSLGGFSETQYFGPGTRLLVL.

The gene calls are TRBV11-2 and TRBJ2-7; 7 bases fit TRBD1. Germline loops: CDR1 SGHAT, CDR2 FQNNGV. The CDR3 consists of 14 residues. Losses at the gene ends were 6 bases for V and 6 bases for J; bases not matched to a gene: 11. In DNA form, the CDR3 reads TGTGCCAGCAGTTCTTCAGGGGGTTTGGGCGAGCAGTACTTC. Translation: CASSSSGGLGEQYF.

CDR3 in amino acids: CASSFGGSPDTQYF. The CDR3, as DNA: TGTGCCAGCAGCTTTGGGGGGAGCCCAGATACGCAGTATTTT. The V gene is TRBV13, the J gene TRBJ2-3, with D maybe TRBD2 (6 bases). Looked up from germline, CDR1 is PRHDT and CDR2 is FYEKMQ (reference sequence). The CDR3 spans 14 residues. Trimming pared 3 bases from V and 4 bases from J, leaving 11 bases between.

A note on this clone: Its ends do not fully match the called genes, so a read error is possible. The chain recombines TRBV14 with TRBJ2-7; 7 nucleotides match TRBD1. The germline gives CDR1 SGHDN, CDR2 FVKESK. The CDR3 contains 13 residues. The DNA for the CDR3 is TGTGCCAGCAGCCAGGCCCCGACAGGGTTAGAAACCTTC. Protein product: CASSQAPTGLETF. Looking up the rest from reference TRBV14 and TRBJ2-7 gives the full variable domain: EAGVTQFPSHSVIEKGQTVTLRCDPISGHDNLYWYRRVMGKEIKFLLHFVKESKQDESGMPNNRFLAERTGGTYSTLKVQPAELEDSGVYFCASSQAPTGLETFGPGTRLTVT.

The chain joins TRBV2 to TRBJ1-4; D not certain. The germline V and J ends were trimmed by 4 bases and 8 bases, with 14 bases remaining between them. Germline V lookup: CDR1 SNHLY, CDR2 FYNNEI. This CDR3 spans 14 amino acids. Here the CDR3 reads CASSVYGEGEKLFF. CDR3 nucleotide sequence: TGTGCCAGCAGTGTTTACGGGGAGGGAGAAAAACTGTTTTTT.

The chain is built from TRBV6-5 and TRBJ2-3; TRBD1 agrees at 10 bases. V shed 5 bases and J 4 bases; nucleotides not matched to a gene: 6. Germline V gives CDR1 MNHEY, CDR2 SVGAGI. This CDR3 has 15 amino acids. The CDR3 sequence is CASSQTGGLADTQYF. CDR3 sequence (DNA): TGTGCCAGCAGTCAGACAGGGGGCCTCGCAGATACGCAGTATTTT.

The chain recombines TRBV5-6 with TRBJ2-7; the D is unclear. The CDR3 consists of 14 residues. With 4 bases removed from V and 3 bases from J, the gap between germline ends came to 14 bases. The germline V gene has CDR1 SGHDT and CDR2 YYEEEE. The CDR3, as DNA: TGTGCCAGCAGCGGCTTTGGCAGAGACTACGAGCAGTACTTC. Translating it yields CASSGFGRDYEQYF.

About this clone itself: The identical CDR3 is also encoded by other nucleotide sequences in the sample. The CDR3 is CASRAGTGFMNTEAFF. CDR3 DNA: TGTGCCAGCAGGGCCGGGACAGGCTTCATGAACACTGAAGCTTTCTTT. The chain couples TRBV2 to TRBJ1-1; TRBD1 agrees at 8 bases. This CDR3 spans 16 amino acids. J gave up 0 bases and V 6 bases, and 9 bases lay outside the gene matches. CDR1 and CDR2 from the germline V gene are SNHLY and FYNNEI.

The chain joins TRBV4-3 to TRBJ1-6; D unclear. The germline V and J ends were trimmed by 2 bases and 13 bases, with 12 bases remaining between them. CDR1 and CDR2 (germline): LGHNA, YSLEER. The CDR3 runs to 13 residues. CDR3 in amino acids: CASSQSFLAPLHF. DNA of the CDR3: TGCGCCAGCAGCCAATCCTTTCTCGCCCCCCTCCACTTT.

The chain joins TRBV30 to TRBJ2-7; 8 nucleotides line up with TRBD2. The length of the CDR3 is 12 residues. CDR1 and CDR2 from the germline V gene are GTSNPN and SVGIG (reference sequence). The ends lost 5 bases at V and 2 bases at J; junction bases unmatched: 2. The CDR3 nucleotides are TGTGCCTGGGGACTAGCTGCCTACGAGCAGTACTTC. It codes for CAWGLAAYEQYF.

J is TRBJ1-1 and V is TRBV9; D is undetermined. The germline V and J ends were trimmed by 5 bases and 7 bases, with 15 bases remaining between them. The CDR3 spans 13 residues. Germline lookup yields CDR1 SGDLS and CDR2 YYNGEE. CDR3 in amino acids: CASSPLRADEAFF. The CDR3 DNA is TGTGCCAGCAGTCCCCTTCGGGCTGATGAAGCTTTCTTT.